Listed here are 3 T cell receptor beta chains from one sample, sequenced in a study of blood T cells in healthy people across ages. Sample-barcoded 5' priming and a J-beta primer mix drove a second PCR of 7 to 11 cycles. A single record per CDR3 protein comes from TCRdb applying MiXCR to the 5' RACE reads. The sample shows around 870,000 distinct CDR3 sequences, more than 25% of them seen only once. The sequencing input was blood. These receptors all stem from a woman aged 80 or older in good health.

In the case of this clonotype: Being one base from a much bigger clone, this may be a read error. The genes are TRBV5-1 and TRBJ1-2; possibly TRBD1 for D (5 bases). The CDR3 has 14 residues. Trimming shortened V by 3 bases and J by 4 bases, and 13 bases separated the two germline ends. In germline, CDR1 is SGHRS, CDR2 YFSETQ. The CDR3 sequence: CASSSEGHSYGYTF. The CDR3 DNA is TGCGCCAGCAGCTCGGAAGGACACTCCTATGGCTACACCTTC.

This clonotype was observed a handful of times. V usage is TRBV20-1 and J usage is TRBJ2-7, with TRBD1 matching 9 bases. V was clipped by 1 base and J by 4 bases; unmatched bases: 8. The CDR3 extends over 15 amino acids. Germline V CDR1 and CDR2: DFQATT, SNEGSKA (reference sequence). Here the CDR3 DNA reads TGCAGTGCTAGAGTCCCTACAGGGGGCTGTTACGAGCAGTACTTC. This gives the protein CSARVPTGGCYEQYF.

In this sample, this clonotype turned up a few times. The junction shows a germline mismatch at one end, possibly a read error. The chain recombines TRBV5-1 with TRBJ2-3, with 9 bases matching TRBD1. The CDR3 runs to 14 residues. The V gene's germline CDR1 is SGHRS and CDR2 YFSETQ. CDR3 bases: TGCGCCAGCGGCTTACAGGGGGCGCAGGATACGCAGTATTTT. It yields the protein CASGLQGAQDTQYF.